This TCR beta chain was obtained from a study of blood T cells in healthy people across ages. Study-wide points: Relative to aged donors, long-lived donors carried more naive CD4+ cells and displayed higher diversity.

A second PCR, run for roughly 7 to 12 cycles, used a sample-barcoded 5' primer plus a J-beta primer mix. TCRdb re-derived calls from the 5' RACE reads in MiXCR, one entry per CDR3 protein. The sample has some 1.4 million distinct CDR3 sequences; approximately 38% are singletons. The germline V gene encodes CDR1 LGHDT and CDR2 YNNKEL (reference sequence). The CDR3 extends over 13 amino acids. Points on this clonotype: The antigen remains unidentified. The junction shows a germline mismatch at one end, possibly a read error.

The chain uses TRBV3-1 and TRBJ2-1; D possibly corresponds to TRBD1 (5 bases). The sample comprised blood. This clonotype was obtained from a woman aged 18 to 35 in good health. The CDR3 coding sequence is TGTGCCAGCAGTCAAGGACACTACAATGAGCAGTTCTTC. It encodes CASSQGHYNEQFF.